The sequence of this T cell receptor beta chain was determined in a study of spatial heterogeneity in lung cancer. Study at large: Alpha-chain detections were consistently fewer than beta-chain detections among the sequences. For the average unique TCR and UMI combination, more than 8.5 occurrences appeared in raw reads.

TCRdb ran MiXCR on the 5' RACE reads and lists one entry per CDR3 protein. Of around 100,000 distinct CDR3 sequences in the sample, about 10% were seen once. The time point is: blood at routine non-recurrence follow-up after resection. This CDR3 region has 11 residues. V was shortened by 3 bases and J by 8 bases, with 8 bases between the two germline ends. Germline values: CDR1 DFQATT, CDR2 SNEGSKA (reference sequence). This clonotype has more than one count but fewer than ten. The source was PBMCs, collected at follow-up. V and J are TRBV20-1 and TRBJ2-4; D is perhaps TRBD2 (6 bases). The clonotype originates from a female donor with early-stage non-small cell lung cancer. This CDR3 is CSASGSYIQYF. For the CDR3, the DNA is TGCAGTGCTAGCGGGAGCTACATTCAGTACTTC.